This T cell receptor (beta chain) was sequenced during a study of cytomegalovirus exposure and HLA in healthy donors. Study background: The roughly 110 validation repertoires used the same platform as the roughly 670 first-cohort repertoires, a later analysis reported. General observations from the study: Three of the chains that were CMV-associated were confirmed in vitro to be specific for CMV antigens. According to the study, around 150 TCR beta chains were cytomegalovirus-associated.

Germline V lookup: CDR1 SGHTS, CDR2 YDEGEE. CDR3 size: 13 residues. About this clone: Its antigen is not identified. One end of the junction is discordant with germline, which a read error may explain.

Profiled with immunoSEQ multiplex PCR; TCRdb holds only in-frame clones, not every one. The sample carries 150,000 to 200,000 clones, around nine tenths recorded once. This chain connects TRBV5-8 to TRBJ2-1; a weak D match, TRBD2 (6 bases). The TCR comes from a man in his thirties or forties in good health and CMV-seropositive. Sequences were obtained from PBMCs. In DNA, the CDR3 is TGTGCCAGCAGCTTGCCATCACGGGACTCCACGATCTTC. This codes for CASSLPSRDSTIF.